The present TCR beta chain was sequenced within a study of molecular identifiers for immune sequencing clone quantification. Previously described methods with listed TCR primers produced the bulk TCR libraries. TCRdb reanalysed the PCR reads using MiXCR and keeps one entry per CDR3 protein. The sample comprises about 640,000 distinct CDR3 sequences, around 20% of which are singletons, and roughly 0.85% rests with the top ten. This clonotype has ten or more counts. Sequenced sample: naive CD8+ T cells from blood, with Jurkat cell RNA spiked in. Subset given: FACS-sorted CD8+CD4-CCR7+CD45RA+ naive T cells. The clonotype originates from a human donor in good health. Some libraries in this study had Jurkat cell RNA spiked in.

The CDR3 region is CSAPAWQVSTDTQYF. The CDR3 DNA is TGCAGTGCCCCCGCGTGGCAAGTTAGCACAGATACGCAGTATTTT. This sequence joins TRBV20-1 and TRBJ2-3; no clear D gene. Per the germline V gene, CDR1 is DFQATT and CDR2 is SNEGSKA (reference sequence). V was pared by 6 bases and J by 0 bases, with 16 bases between. The CDR3 is 15 residues long.